Below are 4 T cell receptor beta chains sequenced from a single sample in a study of T cell responses to AZD1222 COVID-19 vaccine. Profiled with immunoSEQ multiplex PCR; TCRdb holds only in-frame clones, not every one. Among 180,000 or so clones listed, around 89% were seen once. The material sequenced was peripheral blood, taken 28 days after the second AZD1222 dose. The receptors were sampled from an adult who received the AZD1222 COVID-19 vaccine.

CDR3 sequence reads: CASSYGETSGYRGNEQYF. The CDR3 region has the DNA TGTGCCAGCAGTTATGGGGAGACTAGCGGATACAGGGGGAACGAGCAGTACTTC. The chain couples TRBV28 to TRBJ2-7, with a possible D match to TRBD2 (9 bases). CDR1 is MDHEN, CDR2 SYDVKM, per germline. The CDR3 covers 18 residues. V lost 4 bases and J lost 5, with 27 bases in between.

This chain uses TRBV18 with TRBJ2-3, with D unresolved. This CDR3 spans 15 amino acids. V was cut by 3 bases and J by 5 bases, with 15 bases left in between. The germline CDR1 and CDR2 sequences are KGHSH and LQKENI. This CDR3 is CASSPPARSGDTQYF. The CDR3 DNA reads TGTGCCAGCTCACCCCCCGCACGTAGTGGAGATACGCAGTATTTT.

This clone appeared a single time. The chain links TRBV19 to TRBJ2-7; 7 bases match TRBD1. Unmatched junction bases numbered 6, after V lost 4 bases and J lost 0 bases. Germline lookup yields CDR1 LNHDA and CDR2 SQIVND (reference sequence). This CDR3 contains 15 residues. CDR3: CASSTQGSSSYEQYF. CDR3 sequence (DNA): TGTGCCAGTAGTACACAGGGGTCCAGCTCCTACGAGCAGTACTTC.

V usage is TRBV11-2 and J usage is TRBJ2-5; TRBD2 matches 11 bases. V dropped 5 bases and J dropped 5; count of bases not matched to a gene: 13. Per the germline V gene, CDR1 is SGHAT and CDR2 is FQNNGV. The CDR3 sequence is 17 residues long. DNA of the CDR3: TGTGCCAGCAGCCCTTATGGAGTAGCGGGAGGGGGCGAGACCCAGTACTTC. Amino acid sequence: CASSPYGVAGGGETQYF.